This passage covers 28 T cell receptor beta chains from one sample sequenced in a study of radiotherapy plus CTLA-4 blockade in lung cancer. This table comes from immunoSEQ multiplex PCR, and its TCRdb copy is limited to in-frame clones, with some not included. Here the sample spans tens of thousands of clones, around 80% being singletons. This sample comprised peripheral blood, obtained from a patient treated with radiotherapy plus ipilimumab. These receptors were obtained from a human donor with non-small cell lung cancer who had stable disease on radiotherapy plus ipilimumab.

V gene TRBV6-5 combines with J gene TRBJ2-2; D is possibly TRBD2 (6 bases). Trimming cost V 2 bases and J 0 bases, with 10 bases left between them. This CDR3 has 16 amino acids. Germline CDR1 and CDR2: MNHEY and SVGAGI. The CDR3 sequence is CASSYVGRSNTGELFF. CDR3 DNA: TGTGCCAGCAGTTACGTCGGGAGATCGAACACCGGGGAGCTGTTTTTT.

This clone is judged medium-sized. V usage is TRBV7-6 and J usage is TRBJ1-2, with 7 nucleotides matching TRBD1. This CDR3 has 13 amino acids. The ends lost 8 bases at V and 4 bases at J; junction bases unmatched: 7. Germline loops: CDR1 SGHVS, CDR2 FNYEAQ. The CDR3: CASGVGTAYGYTF. The DNA for the CDR3 is TGTGCCAGCGGGGTTGGGACAGCCTATGGCTACACCTTC. Full variable domain (missing parts from reference TRBV7-6 and TRBJ1-2): GAGVSQSPRYKVTKRGQDVALRCDPISGHVSLYWYRQALGQGPEFLTYFNYEAQQDKSGLPNDRFSAERPEGSISTLTIQRTEQRDSAMYRCASGVGTAYGYTFGSGTRLTVV.

This clone came up a few times. V gene TRBV19 combines with J gene TRBJ1-2; TRBD1 aligns across 10 bases. Per germline, CDR1 LNHDA and CDR2 SQIVND (reference sequence). V lost 5 bases to trimming and J lost 4 bases; unmatched junction nucleotides: 13. The length of the CDR3 is 17 residues. The CDR3 DNA follows: TGTGCCAGTAGTGGAAGGACAGGGGGGGAGGCGGCCTATGGCTACACCTTC. Translating it yields CASSGRTGGEAAYGYTF.

The chain combines TRBV27 with TRBJ2-5, with TRBD1 matching 10 bases. Germline loops: CDR1 MNHEY, CDR2 SMNVEV (reference sequence). The J segment lost 2 bases and the V segment lost 3 bases, leaving 12 bases of the junction unmatched. The CDR3 is made up of 18 amino acids. The CDR3 protein is CASSFRLATDRGQETQYF. CDR3 nucleotides: TGTGCCAGCAGTTTTAGGTTAGCGACGGACAGGGGGCAAGAGACCCAGTACTTC.

The chain is built from TRBV19 and TRBJ1-1; D might be TRBD1 (5 bases). This CDR3 has 15 residues. V lost 3 bases and J lost 0, with 11 bases in between. Germline assignment: CDR1 LNHDA and CDR2 SQIVND (reference sequence). CDR3 protein: CASSMDSGLNTEAFF. DNA for the CDR3: TGTGCCAGTAGTATGGATTCAGGGTTGAACACTGAAGCTTTCTTT.

Worth noting for this clone: At one end the junction does not follow the germline gene, possibly because of a read error. V usage is TRBV9 and J usage is TRBJ2-2, with a tentative D call TRBD1 (6 bases). The germline CDR1 and CDR2 sequences are SGDLS and YYNGEE. CDR3 length equals 16 residues. The CDR3 sequence is CAGSVVGGPNTGELFF. The CDR3 DNA is TGTGCCGGCAGCGTTGTTGGGGGCCCTAACACCGGGGAGCTGTTTTTT.

The chain recombines TRBV30 with TRBJ1-2, with 7 positions matching TRBD1. The germline gives CDR1 GTSNPN, CDR2 SVGIG (reference sequence). J was trimmed by 4 bases and V by 5 bases; bases with no gene match: 7. This CDR3 is 13 amino acids long. Here the CDR3 DNA reads TGTGCCTGGGGCCGGGACAGACCCTATGGCTACACCTTC. Amino acids: CAWGRDRPYGYTF. Looking up the rest from reference TRBV30 and TRBJ1-2 gives the full variable domain: SQTIHQWPATLVQPVGSPLSLECTVEGTSNPNLYWYRQAAGRGLQLLFYSVGIGQISSEVPQNLSASRPQDRQFILSSKKLLLSDSGFYLCAWGRDRPYGYTFGSGTRLTVV.

The chain recombines TRBV28 with TRBJ1-1, with D perhaps TRBD1 (6 bases). Trimming stripped 5 bases from V and 1 base from J, with 11 bases between. Per the germline V gene, CDR1 is MDHEN and CDR2 is SYDVKM. This CDR3 spans 14 amino acids. The CDR3 DNA follows: TGTGCCAGCAGTGTCGGGGGGCCGAACACTGAAGCTTTCTTT. Encoded protein: CASSVGGPNTEAFF.

V usage is TRBV5-4 and J usage is TRBJ2-1; D is ambiguous. V was pared by 10 bases and J by 5 bases, with 10 bases between. The germline gives CDR1 SGHNT, CDR2 YYREEE (reference sequence). The CDR3 runs 11 residues. CDR3 protein: CAGLRDNEQFF. The DNA for the CDR3 is TGTGCCGGCCTCCGGGACAATGAGCAGTTCTTC.

The rearrangement uses TRBV21-1 and TRBJ2-5; the D call in the table, TRBD2, was not verified against the DNA. TRBV21-1 is described as a pseudogene. This CDR3 comprises 15 residues. The CDR3 sequence: CASSKSRDWQETQYF. The CDR3 DNA reads as TGTGCCAGCAGCAAAAGCCGAGACTGGCAAGAGACCCAGTACTTC.

Written as DNA, the CDR3 is TGTGCCAGCAGAGAGAGGGCGCGGCGGCCCCAGCATTTT. Amino acid sequence: CASRERARRPQHF. This chain links TRBV6-6 with TRBJ1-5; D unclear. V lost 6 bases to trimming and J lost 9 bases, with 15 bases between them. Germline lookup yields CDR1 MNHNY and CDR2 SVGAGI (reference sequence). This CDR3 spans 13 amino acids.

This clone was seen more than once but under ten times. The rearrangement joins TRBV9 to TRBJ2-3, with 10 bases identical to TRBD2. From germline, CDR1 is SGDLS and CDR2 YYNGEE. V was pared by 0 bases and J by 1 base, with 2 bases of the junction left unmatched. CDR3 length: 16 residues. The CDR3 region is CASSVGTSGGTDTQYF. CDR3 sequence (DNA): TGTGCCAGCAGCGTAGGAACTAGCGGGGGCACAGATACGCAGTATTTT.

The chain has TRBV30 and TRBJ1-1; D is unresolved. V lost 4 bases and J 5 bases, leaving 11 bases between the germline ends. The CDR3 totals 12 residues. Per the germline V gene, CDR1 is GTSNPN and CDR2 is SVGIG (reference sequence). CDR3 nucleotides: TGTGCCTGGACTAATTTGGGAACTGAAGCTTTCTTT. Translating gives CAWTNLGTEAFF.

The chain combines TRBV6-1 with TRBJ1-5; 7 positions match TRBD1. The CDR3 contains 15 residues. Germline V CDR1 and CDR2: MNHNS, SASEGT. The junction had 7 bases not matched to a gene; V was cut back by 5 bases and J by 3 bases. CDR3 bases: TGTGCCAGCAGTTTCCGGGACAGTTTCAATCAGCCCCAGCATTTT. Its protein product is CASSFRDSFNQPQHF.

The gene calls are TRBV27 and TRBJ2-5; a weak D match, TRBD1 (6 bases). The CDR3 is 15 residues long. In germline, CDR1 is MNHEY, CDR2 SMNVEV (reference sequence). Trimming pared 4 bases from V and 1 base from J, leaving 13 bases between. The CDR3 protein is CASSYLTGPQETQYF. CDR3 bases: TGTGCCAGCAGTTATTTAACAGGGCCCCAAGAGACCCAGTACTTC.

The chain has TRBV25-1 and TRBJ1-6; D call uncertain. The CDR3 has 15 amino acids. The germline gives CDR1 MGHDK, CDR2 SYGVNS. The germline V and J ends were trimmed by 0 bases and 7 bases, with 10 bases remaining between them. CDR3 residues: CASSEYISGNSPLHF. In nucleotides, the CDR3 is TGTGCCAGCAGTGAATATATTTCCGGAAATTCACCCCTCCACTTT.

The V gene is TRBV2, the J gene TRBJ2-3, with a weak D call TRBD1 (6 bases). V was clipped by 6 bases and J by 1 base, with 17 bases between them. CDR1 SNHLY and CDR2 FYNNEI come from the germline V gene. This CDR3 spans 16 amino acids. In nucleotides, the CDR3 is TGTGCCAGCAGCCTCAGGGGTGTGGGTGGCACAGATACGCAGTATTTT. Protein product: CASSLRGVGGTDTQYF.

The gene calls are TRBV5-1 and TRBJ2-1, with 12 bases that match TRBD1. Per germline, CDR1 SGHRS and CDR2 YFSETQ. This CDR3 contains 15 residues. J gave up 8 bases and V 1 base, and 4 bases lay outside the gene matches. CDR3 nucleotides: TGCGCCAGCAGCTTGAGGGACAGGGGGCGGGATGAGCAGTTCTTC. Translated: CASSLRDRGRDEQFF.

This sequence joins TRBV2 and TRBJ1-1, with D possibly TRBD1 on 5 matching bases. The V and J ends lost 3 bases and 5 bases respectively, with 16 bases between them. In germline, CDR1 is SNHLY, CDR2 FYNNEI. This CDR3 has 15 amino acids. CDR3 coding DNA: TGTGCCAGCAGTGACGCCGGGGCGGGCTGGACTGAAGCTTTCTTT. This gives the protein CASSDAGAGWTEAFF.

CDR3 in amino acids: CASSSRRGIPLTDTQYF. The CDR3 bases are TGTGCCAGCAGTTCTCGACGGGGGATACCTCTCACAGATACGCAGTATTTT. The chain combines TRBV27 with TRBJ2-3, with a weak D call TRBD2 (6 bases). V lost 4 bases and J 2 bases, leaving 19 bases between the germline ends. The CDR3 has 17 amino acids. CDR1 and CDR2 from the germline V gene are MNHEY and SMNVEV (reference sequence).

The J gene is TRBJ2-1, the V gene TRBV7-3; TRBD1 aligns across 7 bases. The germline V gene encodes CDR1 SGHTA and CDR2 FQGTGA. The CDR3 is 16 amino acids. J gave up 0 bases and V 5 bases, and 7 bases lay outside the gene matches. In nucleotides, the CDR3 is TGTGCCAGCAGCCGACAGGGCCCGAGCTCCTACAATGAGCAGTTCTTC. It is translated as CASSRQGPSSYNEQFF. Based on the CDR3 plus reference TRBV7-3 and TRBJ2-1, the full variable domain is GAGVSQTPSNKVTEKGKYVELRCDPISGHTALYWYRQSLGQGPEFLIYFQGTGAADDSGLPNDRFFAVRPEGSVSTLKIQRTERGDSAVYLCASSRQGPSSYNEQFFGPGTRLTVL.

The V call is TRBV9, the J call TRBJ1-4; 9 bases match TRBD1. CDR1 SGDLS and CDR2 YYNGEE come from the germline V gene. The CDR3 length is 15 residues. Germline trimming cut 2 bases from V and 8 bases from J; bases unmatched to any gene: 7. CDR3 amino acids: CASSVLGTGQEKLFF. DNA for the CDR3: TGTGCCAGCAGCGTGCTCGGGACAGGGCAAGAAAAACTGTTTTTT.

The chain has TRBV10-3 and TRBJ2-1; 10 nucleotides match TRBD2. Looked up from germline, CDR1 is ENHRY and CDR2 is SYGVKD. The CDR3 runs to 15 residues. The junction had 5 bases not matched to a gene; V was cut back by 2 bases and J by 7 bases. In DNA form, the CDR3 reads TGTGCCATCAGTGAGGGAGCGGGGGGGCTAAATGAGCAGTTCTTC. Translated, it gives CAISEGAGGLNEQFF.

The genes are TRBV5-6 and TRBJ1-1, with D uncertain. Trimming took off 0 bases at V and 7 bases at J, with 7 bases between the two ends. The CDR3 is 12 residues long. Germline lookup yields CDR1 SGHDT and CDR2 YYEEEE. DNA for the CDR3: TGTGCCAGCAGCTTGGTCGTCGGTGAAGCTTTCTTT. Protein: CASSLVVGEAFF.

The V gene is TRBV18, the J gene TRBJ1-1, with a weak D call TRBD1 (5 bases). The length of the CDR3 is 15 residues. The ends were cut back, 0 bases at V and 11 bases at J, with 19 bases in the middle. The V gene's germline CDR1 is KGHSH and CDR2 LQKENI. In DNA form, the CDR3 reads TGTGCCAGCTCACCACCGCAGGGCCTAAGTGGAGAGGCTTTCTTT. It is translated as CASSPPQGLSGEAFF.

The CDR3 sequence: CASSPIGGDGYTF. The CDR3 DNA reads as TGTGCCAGCAGCCCAATAGGGGGTGATGGCTACACCTTC. The chain uses TRBV6-6 and TRBJ1-2, with TRBD1 as a possible D gene (6 bases). The CDR3 loop spans 13 amino acids. Germline values: CDR1 MNHNY, CDR2 SVGAGI (reference sequence). With 6 bases removed from V and 6 bases from J, the gap between germline ends came to 14 bases.

CDR3 protein: CSVEDPGQFEAFF. The CDR3 region has the DNA TGCAGCGTTGAAGATCCCGGACAGTTTGAAGCTTTCTTT. The chain carries TRBV29-1 and TRBJ1-1; tentative D call: TRBD1 (6 bases). This CDR3 is 13 amino acids long. Trimming left V 0 bases short and J 7 bases short, with 12 bases between. From germline, CDR1 is SQVTM and CDR2 ANQGSEA.

The V gene is TRBV23-1, the J gene TRBJ1-3; 8 nucleotides match TRBD1. TRBV23-1 is an ORF; its function is uncertain. V lost 2 bases and J lost 2; bases outside the gene matches: 17. The CDR3 runs 20 residues. As DNA, the CDR3 is TGCGCCAGCAGTCAACGGCCAGGGGGCTCAAAGCAGTTGGCTGGAAACACCATATATTTT. Amino acids: CASSQRPGGSKQLAGNTIYF.